This T cell receptor (beta chain) was recorded in a study of CD8 T cells in ankylosing spondylitis. Study-level results: Typical of ankylosing spondylitis blood, it appeared, was a TCR beta motif of eight highly homologous variants. Enrichment of disease-linked clones was reportedly significant in matched ankylosing spondylitis synovial fluid.

The V end was cut by 6 bases, the J end by 5 bases, with 7 bases between. CDR3 length: 11 residues. CDR1 SNHLY and CDR2 FYNNEI come from the germline V gene. This clonotype came up many times. Its antigen is unknown. TCRdb recomputed calls from the 5' RACE reads with MiXCR, one row per CDR3 protein. The repertoire holds under 450,000 distinct CDR3 sequences, approximately 17% seen once, with under 1.2% in the top ten. The source is a male donor with ankylosing spondylitis. Sequencing input: blood, either unsorted or a sorted T cell fraction (not recorded which). The chain is built from TRBV2 and TRBJ2-5, with unresolved D. The CDR3 loop reads CASSSSETQYF. For the CDR3, the DNA is TGTGCCAGCAGCTCAAGTGAGACCCAGTACTTC.